These 30 T cell receptor beta chains were sequenced from one sample in a study of OX40 agonist ivuxolimab in advanced cancers. TCRdb's table, derived via immunoSEQ multiplex PCR, lists solely in-frame clones and lacks some. The sample yields roughly 43,000 clones, around 88% seen once. Material: CD4+ or CD8+ T cells sorted from blood, obtained in a trial of the OX40 agonist ivuxolimab. The receptors were sampled from an adult with an advanced solid tumor such as melanoma, head and neck, liver or kidney cancer.

The chain recombines TRBV11-2 with TRBJ2-1, with D hard to call. Trimming removed 0 bases at V and 9 bases at J, with 9 bases between. The germline gives CDR1 SGHAT, CDR2 FQNNGV. The CDR3 is 13 amino acids. The CDR3 sequence is CASSLDLDGEQFF. The CDR3 DNA sequence: TGTGCCAGCAGCTTAGATCTAGATGGTGAGCAGTTCTTC.

J is TRBJ2-1 and V is TRBV13; 7 bases align to TRBD1. This CDR3 spans 16 amino acids. Germline values: CDR1 PRHDT, CDR2 FYEKMQ (reference sequence). The ends lost 0 bases at V and 0 bases at J; junction bases unmatched: 2. CDR3 region: CASSLGDRSSYNEQFF. CDR3 in DNA: TGTGCCAGCAGCTTAGGGGACAGGAGCTCCTACAATGAGCAGTTCTTC.

The count of this clone is one. This chain joins TRBV9 and TRBJ2-5; possibly TRBD2 for D (6 bases). Trimming removed 0 bases from V and 5 bases from J, with 14 bases in between. This CDR3 is 15 amino acids long. CDR1 SGDLS and CDR2 YYNGEE come from the germline V gene. The CDR3 spells CASSVDVRSGETQYF. The CDR3 nucleotides are TGTGCCAGCAGCGTAGATGTTAGGAGCGGGGAGACCCAGTACTTC.

CDR3 DNA: TGTGCCACCCCCTATAGGGGGGGGCGCGGGACCCAGCATTTT. It specifies CATPYRGGRGTQHF. This chain uses TRBV25-1 with TRBJ1-5, with D maybe TRBD1 (6 bases). The CDR3 is 14 residues long. The V gene's germline CDR1 is MGHDK and CDR2 SYGVNS. The V gene lost 10 bases and the J gene lost 11 bases, with 24 bases spanning the gap.

The gene calls are TRBV9 and TRBJ1-2; D is perhaps TRBD1 (6 bases). The V and J ends lost 3 bases and 4 bases respectively, with 19 bases between them. The CDR3 length is 16 residues. The germline V gene encodes CDR1 SGDLS and CDR2 YYNGEE. CDR3 residues: CASSAGAGGTIYGYTF. The CDR3 coding sequence is TGTGCCAGCAGCGCAGGGGCTGGCGGAACGATCTATGGCTACACCTTC.

In this sample, this clone turned up once. The chain uses TRBV2 and TRBJ1-5, with 7 nucleotides matching TRBD1. The germline V gene has CDR1 SNHLY and CDR2 FYNNEI. J lost 6 bases, V lost 5 bases, and 7 bases had no gene match. The CDR3 totals 14 residues. The CDR3 protein is CASSLQGQGQPQHF. DNA for the CDR3: TGTGCCAGCAGTCTACAGGGGCAGGGTCAGCCCCAGCATTTT.

The V call is TRBV5-8, the J call TRBJ1-5, with D possibly being TRBD1 (5 bases). There are 15 residues in the CDR3. CDR1 is SGHTS and CDR2 is YDEGEE in the germline V gene. Trimming removed 5 bases from V and 0 bases from J, with 12 bases in between. Here the CDR3 DNA reads TGTGCCAGCAGTCCAAGACAGAGTAGCAATCAGCCCCAGCATTTT. This gives the protein CASSPRQSSNQPQHF.

This clone was observed a handful of times. The rearrangement links TRBV2 to TRBJ2-2; possibly TRBD1 for D (5 bases). V was trimmed by 2 bases and J by 2 bases, leaving 9 bases between them. There are 15 residues in the CDR3. In germline, CDR1 is SNHLY, CDR2 FYNNEI. The CDR3 loop reads CASSELDTNTGELFF. Written as DNA, the CDR3 is TGTGCCAGCAGTGAACTGGACACAAACACCGGGGAGCTGTTTTTT.

This sequence joins TRBV7-8 and TRBJ2-5; no clear D. The CDR3 loop spans 15 amino acids. The V end lost 1 base, the J end lost 7 bases, and 16 bases lay between the germline ends. The germline V gene encodes CDR1 SGHVS and CDR2 FQNEAQ. The CDR3 DNA is TGTGCCAGCAGCTTAGTGTTGGGCGGCCTGGGGACCCAGTACTTC. It codes for CASSLVLGGLGTQYF. The whole variable domain, filled in from reference TRBV7-8 and TRBJ2-5, reads GAGVSQSPRYKVAKRGQDVALRCDPISGHVSLFWYQQALGQGPEFLTYFQNEAQLDKSGLPSDRFFAERPEGSVSTLKIQRTQQEDSAVYLCASSLVLGGLGTQYFGPGTRLLVL.

This rearrangement joins TRBV5-4 to TRBJ2-3; TRBD2 matches 9 bases. J gave up 2 bases and V 4 bases, and 5 bases lay outside the gene matches. CDR3 size: 15 residues. The germline CDR1 and CDR2 sequences are SGHNT and YYREEE (reference sequence). For the CDR3, the DNA is TGTGCCAGCAGCAAAGCGGGAGGAACCACAGATACGCAGTATTTT. Its protein product is CASSKAGGTTDTQYF.

The chain links TRBV5-1 to TRBJ2-5, with a tentative D call TRBD2 (5 bases). CDR3 length equals 13 residues. Germline V CDR1 and CDR2: SGHRS, YFSETQ. Trimming removed 4 bases at V and 5 bases at J, with 12 bases between. This CDR3 reads CASSAGTRETQYF. The CDR3 nucleotides read TGCGCCAGCAGCGCGGGCACCAGGGAGACCCAGTACTTC.

The V gene is TRBV6-1, the J gene TRBJ2-3, with D perhaps TRBD2 (7 bases). CDR1 and CDR2 (germline): MNHNS, SASEGT. The germline V and J ends were trimmed by 1 base and 3 bases, with 11 bases remaining between them. The CDR3 consists of 15 residues. CDR3 in DNA: TGTGCCAGCAGTGAAGAGGGGGAGGGAACAGATACGCAGTATTTT. This encodes CASSEEGEGTDTQYF.

The table lists this clone with a few counts. Compared with germline, one end of the junction differs, possibly owing to a read error. The chain employs TRBV27 and TRBJ1-2; D gene uncertain. The germline gives CDR1 MNHEY, CDR2 SMNVEV (reference sequence). The CDR3 is 9 amino acids. The CDR3 DNA is TGTGCCAGCAGTTTCGCCACCCACTTC. Translated, it gives CASSFATHF.

The chain employs TRBV13 and TRBJ2-3; possibly TRBD1 for D (5 bases). Germline V gene lookup returns CDR1 PRHDT and CDR2 FYEKMQ (reference sequence). Trimming pared 5 bases from V and 4 bases from J, leaving 16 bases between. The CDR3 is 15 amino acids. The CDR3 sequence: CASSEDTQGADTQYF. CDR3 coding DNA: TGTGCCAGCAGCGAAGACACCCAGGGCGCAGATACGCAGTATTTT.

The rearrangement uses TRBV7-9 and TRBJ2-7; the match to TRBD1 covers 9 bases. This CDR3 has 16 amino acids. In germline, CDR1 is SEHNR, CDR2 FQNEAQ (reference sequence). With 4 bases clipped from V and 5 bases from J, the junction kept 12 bases outside the gene matches. CDR3 nucleotide sequence: TGTGCCAGCAGCTCAAGGTCAGGGACAGGGAACAACGAGCAGTACTTC. Encoded protein: CASSSRSGTGNNEQYF.

The chain recombines TRBV5-4 with TRBJ2-1, with TRBD2 matching 8 bases. The CDR3 has 17 residues. The germline V gene encodes CDR1 SGHNT and CDR2 YYREEE (reference sequence). Trimming cost V 4 bases and J 5 bases; bases outside gene matches: 14. CDR3 loop: CASSGGLAGILDNEQFF. The CDR3 DNA reads TGTGCCAGCAGCGGGGGGCTAGCGGGCATACTCGACAATGAGCAGTTCTTC.

V gene TRBV2 combines with J gene TRBJ2-5, with 9 positions matching TRBD2. Germline V gene sequence: CDR1 SNHLY, CDR2 FYNNEI. V shed 7 bases and J 4 bases; nucleotides not matched to a gene: 7. The CDR3 is 14 amino acids. CDR3 in amino acids: CASKAGTSTETQYF. The DNA for the CDR3 is TGTGCCAGCAAGGCAGGGACTAGCACAGAGACCCAGTACTTC.

The rearrangement links TRBV7-9 to TRBJ1-2, with no clear D. V lost 1 base and J 0 bases, leaving 9 bases between the germline ends. Germline CDR1 reads SEHNR; CDR2 reads FQNEAQ (reference sequence). The CDR3 length is 15 residues. The CDR3 DNA follows: TGTGCCAGCAGCTTAGGGGGTACCCCTAACTATGGCTACACCTTC. It translates to CASSLGGTPNYGYTF.

The CDR3 coding sequence is TGTGCCAGCAGCCAAGGATCAACAACTAATGAAAAACTGTTTTTT. Amino acid sequence: CASSQGSTTNEKLFF. The chain joins TRBV7-9 to TRBJ1-4; D gene ambiguous. The length of the CDR3 is 15 residues. V was clipped by 5 bases and J by 0 bases, with 10 bases between them. Germline-derived CDR1 and CDR2 are SEHNR and FQNEAQ (reference sequence).

As regards this clone: At one end, the junction sequence differs from germline, possibly due to a read error. The CDR3 region is CASNGGTTDAQYF. The CDR3 coding sequence is TGTGCCAGCAATGGCGGGACCACAGATGCGCAGTATTTT. The rearrangement joins TRBV6-1 to TRBJ2-3, with a possible D match to TRBD2 (6 bases). CDR3 size: 13 residues. The germline gives CDR1 MNHNS, CDR2 SASEGT.

There are a few counts of this clone. The chain carries TRBV9 and TRBJ2-2, with D possibly matching TRBD2 (6 bases). The CDR3 totals 16 residues. V gave up 3 bases and J gave up 4 bases, with 16 bases separating them. CDR1 is SGDLS and CDR2 is YYNGEE in the germline V gene. CDR3 nucleotides: TGTGCCAGCAGCGCCAACGATTGGGGAGGCACCGGGGAGCTGTTTTTT. Encoded protein: CASSANDWGGTGELFF.

CDR3 amino acids: CASSPGIWNTEAFF. The CDR3 bases are TGTGCCAGCAGCCCAGGGATTTGGAACACTGAAGCTTTCTTT. This sequence joins TRBV11-2 and TRBJ1-1; a weak D match, TRBD1 (5 bases). The CDR3 covers 14 residues. V lost 5 bases and J lost 1, with 11 bases in between. Germline V gene sequence: CDR1 SGHAT, CDR2 FQNNGV.

The rearrangement uses TRBV13 and TRBJ2-3; D unresolved. There are 14 residues in the CDR3. Germline CDR1 is PRHDT and CDR2 is FYEKMQ (reference sequence). V was trimmed by 1 base and J by 0 bases, leaving 5 bases between them. CDR3 region: CASSLDLSTDTQYF. The CDR3 DNA follows: TGTGCCAGCAGCTTAGACCTTAGCACAGATACGCAGTATTTT.

The table lists this clone with a count of one. The chain is built from TRBV7-2 and TRBJ2-2; TRBD1 agrees at 7 bases. This CDR3 is built from 15 residues. The junction had 11 bases not matched to a gene; V was cut back by 6 bases and J by 7 bases. CDR1 SGHTA and CDR2 FQGNSA come from the germline V gene. The CDR3 DNA sequence: TGTGCCAGCAGACAATCGACAGGGCTCGACGGGGAGCTGTTTTTT. As protein: CASRQSTGLDGELFF.

The sample holds one count of this clone. The chain uses TRBV6-5 and TRBJ2-5, with D possibly matching TRBD2 (6 bases). The CDR3 is made up of 14 amino acids. V shed 4 bases and J shed 5 bases, with 14 bases lying between them. Germline lookup yields CDR1 MNHEY and CDR2 SVGAGI. CDR3: CASSSFLGRETQYF. The DNA of the CDR3 is TGTGCCAGCAGTTCTTTTCTAGGGAGGGAGACCCAGTACTTC.

The genes are TRBV6-4 and TRBJ2-5; D is possibly TRBD2 (6 bases). This CDR3 is 15 amino acids long. V was pared by 7 bases and J by 1 base, with 16 bases between. Germline V lookup: CDR1 MRHNA, CDR2 SNTAGT. CDR3 residues: CASNIKAGSQETQYF. DNA of the CDR3: TGTGCCAGCAATATTAAAGCGGGCTCCCAAGAGACCCAGTACTTC.

The genes are TRBV7-9 and TRBJ2-1; D unclear. Germline CDR1 and CDR2: SEHNR and FQNEAQ (reference sequence). The CDR3 contains 12 residues. Between the trimmed V and J ends, which lost 1 base and 8 bases, there was a span of 6 bases. The CDR3 here is CASSLGGYEQFF. CDR3 nucleotide sequence: TGTGCCAGCAGCTTAGGGGGTTATGAGCAGTTCTTC. Drawing the rest from reference TRBV7-9 and TRBJ2-1, the complete variable domain is DTGVSQNPRHKITKRGQNVTFRCDPISEHNRLYWYRQTLGQGPEFLTYFQNEAQLEKSRLLSDRFSAERPKGSFSTLEIQRTEQGDSAMYLCASSLGGYEQFFGPGTRLTVL.

The chain has TRBV5-8 and TRBJ2-2; D ambiguous. The CDR3 is made up of 13 amino acids. Looked up from germline, CDR1 is SGHTS and CDR2 is YDEGEE. V gave up 5 bases and J gave up 4 bases, with 9 bases separating them. The CDR3 DNA is TGTGCCAGCAGGTGGTGGTTCACCGGGGAGCTGTTTTTT. This translates into CASRWWFTGELFF.

The V call is TRBV7-2, the J call TRBJ2-2, with D maybe TRBD2 (5 bases). This CDR3 is built from 15 residues. V was clipped by 5 bases and J by 2 bases, with 12 bases between them. CDR1 and CDR2 from the germline V gene are SGHTA and FQGNSA. The CDR3 is CASSPPGSNTGELFF. CDR3 bases: TGTGCCAGCAGCCCCCCGGGATCTAACACCGGGGAGCTGTTTTTT.

The chain is built from TRBV5-4 and TRBJ1-4, with 9 bases matching TRBD1. Germline lookup yields CDR1 SGHNT and CDR2 YYREEE (reference sequence). Trimming took 4 bases from V and 11 from J; bases not matched to a gene: 3. The CDR3 totals 12 residues. CDR3 DNA: TGTGCCAGCAGCCAACAGGGGGCGAAACTGTTTTTT. The encoded protein is CASSQQGAKLFF.